The T cell receptor (beta chain) under discussion was sequenced for a study of T cells after posttransplantation cyclophosphamide. Study-level findings and limits: Blood and skin or GI T cell repertoires showed limited TRB overlap. Recipient CMV seropositivity and CMV reactivation strongly tracked TRB clonality. Later blood repertoires were often dominated by clones from the donor CD8+ memory compartment.

V was pared by 4 bases and J by 1 base, with 5 bases of the junction left unmatched. This CDR3 has 16 amino acids. Germline CDR1 reads SGHTA; CDR2 reads FQGTGA. Measured with immunoSEQ multiplex PCR; TCRdb has only the in-frame clones, and not every one. The data contain fewer than 25,000 clones, around 92% of them singletons. Control samples came 1 year after myeloablative marrow transplants with methotrexate plus calcineurin inhibitor. A remark on this clone: Its specificity is not known.

This sequence originates from a female patient aged 50-59 years who received an allogeneic stem cell transplant from an unrelated donor, was CMV-positive, and had chronic GVHD only. Certain T cells may be donor cells from the graft. The source material was PBMCs, sampled after an allogeneic stem cell transplant with a calcineurin inhibitor and methotrexate. This chain joins TRBV7-3 and TRBJ2-2; 8 nucleotides agree with TRBD1. The CDR3 nucleotides read TGTGCCAGCAGCTCCCAGGGGGCTGGGAACACCGGGGAGCTGTTTTTT. The encoded protein is CASSSQGAGNTGELFF.